The 16 T cell receptor beta chains below were found in one sample sequenced in a study of shared clonotypes between healthy human individuals. The assay was immunoSEQ multiplex PCR, and TCRdb's table has in-frame clones only and misses some. The sample carries about 640,000 clones, roughly 70% recorded once. The sequencing sample was made of memory CD4+ T cells sorted from blood. Subset meaning: CD45RA-negative fraction. Receptors originate from a woman aged 30 to 39 in good health.

The chain is built from TRBV19 and TRBJ1-1; 10 bases match TRBD1. Germline CDR1 reads LNHDA; CDR2 reads SQIVND (reference sequence). With V trimmed by 4 bases and J by 0 bases, 8 bases remained unmatched. The CDR3 has 17 amino acids. The CDR3 region has the DNA TGTGCCAGTAGTACCCGGGACAGGGGAGGGATGAACACTGAAGCTTTCTTT. Its translation: CASSTRDRGGMNTEAFF. The whole variable domain, remainder taken from reference TRBV19 and TRBJ1-1, is DGGITQSPKYLFRKEGQNVTLSCEQNLNHDAMYWYRQDPGQGLRLIYYSQIVNDFQKGDIAEGYSVSREKKESFPLTVTSAQKNPTAFYLCASSTRDRGGMNTEAFFGQGTRLTVV.

The chain joins TRBV10-3 to TRBJ2-7; D possibly corresponds to TRBD2 (5 bases). Germline values: CDR1 ENHRY, CDR2 SYGVKD. The CDR3 loop spans 13 amino acids. V lost 10 bases and J 0 bases, leaving 13 bases between the germline ends. The CDR3 DNA reads TGTGCCAACCGCCGGGATAGCTCCTACGAGCAGTACTTC. This translates into CANRRDSSYEQYF.

This chain connects TRBV5-1 to TRBJ2-1; 8 positions agree with TRBD1. The germline V gene encodes CDR1 SGHRS and CDR2 YFSETQ. V shed 0 bases and J 10 bases; nucleotides not matched to a gene: 9. The CDR3 runs to 15 residues. CDR3 DNA: TGCGCCAGCAGCTTGGATGGACAGGGCTTGGTCGAGCAGTTCTTC. This translates into CASSLDGQGLVEQFF. The full variable domain, its missing parts supplied by reference TRBV5-1 and TRBJ2-1, is KAGVTQTPRYLIKTRGQQVTLSCSPISGHRSVSWYQQTPGQGLQFLFEYFSETQRNKGNFPGRFSGRQFSNSRSEMNVSTLELGDSALYLCASSLDGQGLVEQFFGPGTRLTVL.

Regarding this clone: Other nucleotide sequences from this sample produce the same CDR3. This sequence joins TRBV18 and TRBJ2-1; TRBD2 matches 11 bases. Trimming took 3 bases from V and 4 from J; bases not matched to a gene: 2. From germline, CDR1 is KGHSH and CDR2 LQKENI. This CDR3 has 15 residues. The CDR3 nucleotides read TGTGCCAGCTCACCCGGGACTAGCGGTTACAATGAGCAGTTCTTC. Its protein product is CASSPGTSGYNEQFF.

The chain employs TRBV6-1 and TRBJ1-5, with TRBD1 identical over 7 bases. Trimming at V came to 7 bases and at J to 6 bases, leaving 6 bases not matched to a gene. Per germline, CDR1 MNHNS and CDR2 SASEGT. The CDR3 consists of 13 residues. The CDR3 DNA is TGTGCCAGCACCCAGGGGGGGACTCAGCCCCAGCATTTT. Its protein product is CASTQGGTQPQHF.

This chain uses TRBV18 with TRBJ1-5; 7 nucleotides match TRBD1. V shed 2 bases, J shed 1 base, and the junction held 5 bases outside the gene matches. The CDR3 contains 16 residues. Looked up from germline, CDR1 is KGHSH and CDR2 is LQKENI. The chain's CDR3 is CASSPNGRGSNQPQHF. CDR3 DNA sequence: TGTGCCAGCTCACCAAACGGCAGGGGGAGCAATCAGCCCCAGCATTTT.

This clone was counted between two and nine times. This chain links TRBV27 with TRBJ2-3, with 9 bases aligning to TRBD2. Trimming cost V 1 base and J 1 base; bases outside gene matches: 6. Germline V gene sequence: CDR1 MNHEY, CDR2 SMNVEV (reference sequence). This CDR3 has 17 amino acids. The CDR3 protein is CASSLLLAGAGTDTQYF. The CDR3 DNA reads TGTGCCAGCAGTTTATTGTTAGCGGGAGCGGGCACAGATACGCAGTATTTT.

The chain employs TRBV4-1 and TRBJ1-3, with unresolved D. The germline V and J ends were trimmed by 0 bases and 0 bases, with 18 bases remaining between them. In germline, CDR1 is MGHRA, CDR2 YSYEKL. This CDR3 spans 19 amino acids. CDR3 coding DNA: TGCGCCAGCAGCCAAGACCTCTTAGCCGGTGGCGTCTCTGGAAACACCATATATTTT. This translates into CASSQDLLAGGVSGNTIYF.

This chain joins TRBV18 and TRBJ2-3; either TRBD1 or TRBD2 may supply D (7 bases each). This CDR3 spans 15 amino acids. Germline V CDR1 and CDR2: KGHSH, LQKENI. V dropped 7 bases and J dropped 2 bases, with 16 bases sitting between them. The CDR3 protein is CASCEGAGDTDTQYF. The DNA for the CDR3 is TGTGCCAGCTGCGAGGGGGCGGGAGACACAGATACGCAGTATTTT.

The rearrangement joins TRBV27 to TRBJ2-3; 9 nucleotides align to TRBD2. The germline V gene has CDR1 MNHEY and CDR2 SMNVEV (reference sequence). There are 15 residues in the CDR3. The J segment lost 4 bases and the V segment lost 3 bases, leaving 5 bases of the junction unmatched. In nucleotides, the CDR3 is TGTGCCAGCAGTTTTAGCGGGAGTGGTGCAGATACGCAGTATTTT. Translating gives CASSFSGSGADTQYF.

V usage is TRBV7-6 and J usage is TRBJ1-4; 9 bases align to TRBD1. Germline lookup yields CDR1 SGHVS and CDR2 FNYEAQ. The CDR3 runs to 19 residues. The V gene end was trimmed by 5 bases and the J gene end by 3 bases; junction bases not matched to a gene: 16. As DNA, the CDR3 is TGTGCCAGCAGCCGCGTCCCGGGACAGGGTATCCGTCCTAATGAAAAACTGTTTTTT. Translated: CASSRVPGQGIRPNEKLFF.

This clone was seen a few times. The chain has TRBV28 and TRBJ1-2; D may be TRBD1 (6 bases). Germline CDR1 reads MDHEN; CDR2 reads SYDVKM. Trimming removed 6 bases at V and 2 bases at J, with 25 bases between. The CDR3 has 18 amino acids. The CDR3 protein is CASRPLTSGVWVNYGYTF. In DNA form, the CDR3 reads TGTGCCAGCAGACCCTTAACCTCAGGGGTATGGGTGAACTATGGCTACACCTTC.

The chain uses TRBV6-5 and TRBJ2-7; D is uncertain. The germline CDR1 and CDR2 sequences are MNHEY and SVGAGI. The CDR3 runs 13 residues. The V end was cut by 0 bases, the J end by 4 bases, with 7 bases between. The CDR3 protein is CASSYSKAYEQYF. CDR3 bases: TGTGCCAGCAGTTACTCGAAGGCTTACGAGCAGTACTTC.

This sequence joins TRBV5-1 and TRBJ2-7; D is uncertain. The CDR3 loop spans 14 amino acids. The germline gives CDR1 SGHRS, CDR2 YFSETQ. V was clipped by 0 bases and J by 3 bases, with 10 bases between them. CDR3 sequence: CASSLVHDGYEQYF. The CDR3, as DNA: TGCGCCAGCAGCTTGGTCCATGATGGCTACGAGCAGTACTTC.

Notes on this clone: Other nucleotide sequences from this sample produce the same CDR3. This chain joins TRBV10-1 and TRBJ1-2, with D perhaps TRBD1 (6 bases). V was shortened by 5 bases and J by 3 bases, with 7 bases between the two germline ends. CDR1 WNHNN and CDR2 SYGVQD come from the germline V gene (reference sequence). This CDR3 comprises 12 residues. CDR3 in amino acids: CASSPGDYGYTF. The CDR3 DNA reads as TGCGCCAGCAGTCCAGGGGACTATGGCTACACCTTC.

V gene TRBV5-5 combines with J gene TRBJ2-7, with TRBD1 matching 8 bases. J lost 0 bases, V lost 4 bases, and 6 bases had no gene match. Germline loops: CDR1 SGHKS, CDR2 YYEKEE (reference sequence). There are 15 residues in the CDR3. In DNA form, the CDR3 reads TGTGCCAGCAGCCCGGGACAGGTGTCCTCCTACGAGCAGTACTTC. Protein product: CASSPGQVSSYEQYF.